This TCR beta chain was captured by sequencing in a study of early T cells in non-severe SARS-CoV-2 infection. This clonotype was detected only a few times. MiXCR, run by TCRdb on the 5' RACE reads, gives a single entry per CDR3 protein. The data contain about 29,000 distinct CDR3 sequences, roughly 4.3% of them singletons. Germline V gene lookup returns CDR1 SGHTA and CDR2 FQGNSA. The CDR3 has 17 residues. The V end lost 5 bases, the J end lost 4 bases, and 23 bases lay between the germline ends. The rearrangement links TRBV7-2 to TRBJ1-1; D gene uncertain. Sequences were obtained from whole blood. The clonotype originates from an adult who was a healthcare worker with PCR-confirmed SARS-CoV-2 infection or an uninfected control (not recorded which). CDR3 residues: CASSPHQFSNLGTEAFF. The CDR3 DNA is TGTGCCAGCAGCCCGCACCAATTTTCTAACCTGGGCACTGAAGCTTTCTTT. The variable domain in full, completed from reference TRBV7-2 and TRBJ1-1, reads GAGVSQSPSNKVTEKGKDVELRCDPISGHTALYWYRQSLGQGLEFLIYFQGNSAPDKSGLPSDRFSAERTGGSVSTLTIQRTQQEDSAVYLCASSPHQFSNLGTEAFFGQGTRLTVV.